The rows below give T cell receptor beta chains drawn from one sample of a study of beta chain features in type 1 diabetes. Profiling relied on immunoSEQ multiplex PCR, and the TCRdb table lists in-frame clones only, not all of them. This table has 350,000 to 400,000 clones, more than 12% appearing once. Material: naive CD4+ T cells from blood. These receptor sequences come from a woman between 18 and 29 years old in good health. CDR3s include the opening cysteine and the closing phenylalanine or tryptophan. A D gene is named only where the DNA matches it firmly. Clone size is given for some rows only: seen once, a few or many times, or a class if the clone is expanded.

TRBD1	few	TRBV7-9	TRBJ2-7	CASSMGQVDSYEQYF	TGTGCCAGCAGCATGGGACAGGTTGATTCCTACGAGCAGTACTTC
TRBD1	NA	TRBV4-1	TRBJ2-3	CASSQDRTGVDTQYF	TGCGCCAGCAGCCAAGATCGGACAGGGGTCGATACGCAGTATTTT
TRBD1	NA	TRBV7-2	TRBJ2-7	CASSQTRQGAMYEQYF	TGTGCCAGCAGCCAGACGCGACAGGGGGCTATGTACGAGCAGTACTTC
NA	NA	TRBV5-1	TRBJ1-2	CASSSTARSTIEGYTF	TGCGCCAGCAGCTCGACAGCTCGCTCTACCATTGAGGGCTACACCTTC
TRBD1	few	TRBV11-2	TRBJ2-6	CASSLVTGGSGANVLTF	TGTGCCAGCAGCTTAGTGACAGGGGGCTCTGGGGCCAACGTCCTGACTTTC
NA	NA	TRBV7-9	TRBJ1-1	CASSPDGTRNTEAFF	TGTGCCAGCAGCCCGGATGGGACTCGGAACACTGAAGCTTTCTTT
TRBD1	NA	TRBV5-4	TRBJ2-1	CASSPDRVSSYNEQFF	TGTGCCAGCAGCCCCGACAGGGTTTCTTCCTACAATGAGCAGTTCTTC
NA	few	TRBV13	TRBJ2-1	CASSPLRVSSYNEQFF	TGTGCCAGCAGCCCCCTGAGGGTGAGCTCCTACAATGAGCAGTTCTTC
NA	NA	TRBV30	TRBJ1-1	CAWLWATEAFF	TGTGCCTGGCTCTGGGCCACTGAAGCTTTCTTT
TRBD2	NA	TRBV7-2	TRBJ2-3	CASSFSVLAGGGSTDTQYF	TGTGCCAGCAGCTTCTCTGTACTAGCGGGAGGCGGGAGCACAGATACGCAGTATTTT
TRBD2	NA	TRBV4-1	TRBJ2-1	CASSQASGPYNEQFF	TGCGCCAGCAGCCAAGCTAGCGGCCCATACAATGAGCAGTTCTTC
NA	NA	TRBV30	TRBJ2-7	CAWRGSDEQYF	TGTGCCTGGAGGGGGAGTGACGAGCAGTACTTC
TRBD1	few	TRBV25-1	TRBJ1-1	CASSDQGQGNTEAFF	TGTGCCAGCAGCGACCAGGGACAGGGGAACACTGAAGCTTTCTTT
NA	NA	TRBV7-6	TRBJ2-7	CASTKTYGDYEQYF	TGTGCCAGCACCAAGACGTACGGGGACTACGAGCAGTACTTC
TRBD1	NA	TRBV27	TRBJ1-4	CASSLTGRGEKLFF	TGTGCCAGCAGTTTGACAGGGAGAGGTGAAAAACTGTTTTTT
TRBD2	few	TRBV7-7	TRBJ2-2	CASSPNPSAGAGELFF	TGTGCTAGCAGCCCCAACCCCTCTGCGGGGGCCGGGGAGCTGTTTTTT